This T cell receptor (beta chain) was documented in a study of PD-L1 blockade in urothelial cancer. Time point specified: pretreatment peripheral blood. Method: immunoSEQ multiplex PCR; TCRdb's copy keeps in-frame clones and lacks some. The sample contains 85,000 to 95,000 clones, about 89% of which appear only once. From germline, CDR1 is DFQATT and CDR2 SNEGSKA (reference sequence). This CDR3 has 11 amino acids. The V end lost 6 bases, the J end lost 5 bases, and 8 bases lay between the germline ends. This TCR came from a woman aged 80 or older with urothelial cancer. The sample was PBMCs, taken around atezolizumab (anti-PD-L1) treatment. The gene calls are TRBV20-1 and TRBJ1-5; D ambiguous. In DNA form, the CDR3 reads TGCAGTGCGTCGGTTGATCAGCCCCAGCATTTT. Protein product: CSASVDQPQHF.